The 26 T cell receptor beta chains listed next were all sequenced from one sample in a study of blood T cell repertoires in COVID-19. Profiling relied on immunoSEQ multiplex PCR, and the TCRdb table lists in-frame clones only, not all of them. In the table there are about 400,000 clones, roughly 90% of which are singletons. Specimen: peripheral blood. The receptors here all came from a woman in her thirties with active or convalescent COVID-19.

The chain employs TRBV5-4 and TRBJ2-1; D may be TRBD1 (7 bases). Germline CDR1 and CDR2: SGHNT and YYREEE (reference sequence). The V end was cut by 4 bases, the J end by 1 base, with 18 bases between. The CDR3 sequence is 17 residues long. The CDR3 loop is CASSPSQGGLSYNEQFF. CDR3 bases: TGTGCCAGCAGCCCCTCTCAGGGGGGCTTATCCTACAATGAGCAGTTCTTC.

This clone was seen a few times. This rearrangement joins TRBV2 to TRBJ2-1; no clear D gene. V was cut by 2 bases and J by 5 bases, with 10 bases left in between. CDR1 and CDR2 from the germline V gene are SNHLY and FYNNEI. This CDR3 has 14 amino acids. The CDR3 reads CASSERHANNEQFF. In DNA form, the CDR3 reads TGTGCCAGCAGTGAACGTCACGCGAACAATGAGCAGTTCTTC.

The chain employs TRBV18 and TRBJ1-1; D ambiguous. Germline-derived CDR1 and CDR2 are KGHSH and LQKENI. V was shortened by 2 bases and J by 0 bases, with 7 bases between the two germline ends. This CDR3 region has 14 residues. The CDR3 region has the DNA TGTGCCAGCTCACCATCGGAGCTGAACACTGAAGCTTTCTTT. Protein sequence: CASSPSELNTEAFF.

The V call is TRBV5-1, the J call TRBJ2-7; the D gene is possibly TRBD2 (6 bases). V was pared by 1 base and J by 1 base, with 12 bases between. Germline CDR1 SGHRS, CDR2 YFSETQ. The CDR3 length is 15 residues. The CDR3 protein is CASSLLVGGSYEQYF. CDR3 nucleotides: TGCGCCAGCAGCTTGTTGGTGGGAGGATCCTACGAGCAGTACTTC.

J is TRBJ2-4 and V is TRBV5-1; 12 bases line up with TRBD2. CDR1 SGHRS and CDR2 YFSETQ come from the germline V gene. J was trimmed by 8 bases and V by 0 bases; bases with no gene match: 12. CDR3 size: 18 residues. The DNA for the CDR3 is TGCGCCAGCAGCTTGGGAAACCGACTAGCGGGAGTGTGGGACATTCAGTACTTC. This gives the protein CASSLGNRLAGVWDIQYF.

The rearrangement links TRBV19 to TRBJ1-5; 8 bases align to TRBD1. V gave up 5 bases and J gave up 3 bases; unmatched junction bases: 9. CDR3 length: 16 amino acids. Looked up from germline, CDR1 is LNHDA and CDR2 is SQIVND (reference sequence). The CDR3, as DNA: TGTGCCAGTAGTTCCAGGACAGGGATGGTCAATCAGCCCCAGCATTTT. Protein product: CASSSRTGMVNQPQHF.

The chain couples TRBV4-1 to TRBJ1-2; 10 bases are shared with TRBD1. With 0 bases clipped from V and 4 bases from J, the junction kept 5 bases outside the gene matches. CDR3 length: 16 residues. The germline V gene has CDR1 MGHRA and CDR2 YSYEKL. CDR3 loop: CASSQDRTGGSYGYTF. In DNA, the CDR3 is TGCGCCAGCAGCCAAGACCGGACAGGGGGTTCCTATGGCTACACCTTC.

The chain's CDR3 is CASSDRAGGSYEQYF. CDR3 DNA sequence: TGTGCCAGCTCCGATCGGGCAGGGGGCTCCTACGAGCAGTACTTC. The rearrangement joins TRBV6-5 to TRBJ2-7, with 7 bases identical to TRBD1. Trimming took 8 bases from V and 0 from J; bases not matched to a gene: 10. CDR1 and CDR2 (germline): MNHEY, SVGAGI. The CDR3 covers 15 residues.

Here the CDR3 DNA reads TGTGCCAGCAGTCCGCCGGGAGGCGGGCAAACGAACACCGGGGAGCTGTTTTTT. Translated, it gives CASSPPGGGQTNTGELFF. V is TRBV5-4 and J is TRBJ2-2; 7 nucleotides line up with TRBD2. The germline CDR1 and CDR2 sequences are SGHNT and YYREEE (reference sequence). The V gene end was trimmed by 5 bases and the J gene end by 0 bases; junction bases not matched to a gene: 13. There are 18 residues in the CDR3.

The V gene is TRBV11-2, the J gene TRBJ1-2, with 7 positions matching TRBD1. There are 16 residues in the CDR3. From germline, CDR1 is SGHAT and CDR2 FQNNGV. The trim removed 5 bases at V and 7 bases at J, leaving 16 bases unmatched. The CDR3 bases are TGTGCCAGCAGCCGTGGCGGGACAGTGTATTTTGGTGGCTACACCTTC. Residues: CASSRGGTVYFGGYTF.

The genes are TRBV18 and TRBJ1-4; D is perhaps TRBD1 (6 bases). V was cut by 4 bases and J by 3 bases, with 15 bases left in between. Germline CDR1 and CDR2: KGHSH and LQKENI. CDR3 length: 16 residues. Written as DNA, the CDR3 is TGTGCCAGCTCACGCGGACAGATCGGATCTAATGAAAAACTGTTTTTT. As protein: CASSRGQIGSNEKLFF.

This clone was counted a few times. V and J are TRBV12-3 or TRBV12-4 and TRBJ1-1; 8 nucleotides align to TRBD1. The CDR3 runs 11 residues. V shed 5 bases and J 12 bases; nucleotides not matched to a gene: 5. CDR3 nucleotide sequence: TGTGCCAGCAGTCGGGACAGGAAAACTTTCTTT. This sequence encodes CASSRDRKTFF.

As regards this clone: Other DNA sequences in this specimen translate into the identical CDR3. CDR3 bases: TGCGCCAGCAGCTCAGGGGGACGGGAGAACACTGAAGCTTTCTTT. This codes for CASSSGGRENTEAFF. This rearrangement joins TRBV5-1 to TRBJ1-1, with 7 bases identical to TRBD1. J was trimmed by 1 base and V by 3 bases; bases with no gene match: 6. This CDR3 is built from 15 residues. CDR1 is SGHRS and CDR2 is YFSETQ in the germline V gene. Together with reference TRBV5-1 and TRBJ1-1, the CDR3 gives the full variable domain: KAGVTQTPRYLIKTRGQQVTLSCSPISGHRSVSWYQQTPGQGLQFLFEYFSETQRNKGNFPGRFSGRQFSNSRSEMNVSTLELGDSALYLCASSSGGRENTEAFFGQGTRLTVV.

This clone was seen a single time. This sequence joins TRBV14 and TRBJ2-1; tentative D call: TRBD2 (5 bases). Germline V lookup: CDR1 SGHDN, CDR2 FVKESK. Trimming shortened V by 4 bases and J by 5 bases, and 9 bases separated the two germline ends. The CDR3 is 13 residues long. CDR3 nucleotide sequence: TGTGCCAGCAGCCCGGATAGCGACAATGAGCAGTTCTTC. Protein product: CASSPDSDNEQFF.

The rearrangement uses TRBV27 and TRBJ1-6, with TRBD1 matching over 10 bases. The length of the CDR3 is 15 residues. V trimming: 4 bases; J trimming: 9 bases; junction bases outside the gene matches: 6. CDR1 and CDR2 (germline): MNHEY, SMNVEV (reference sequence). The CDR3: CASSSPDRGSSPLHF. CDR3 nucleotide sequence: TGTGCCAGCAGTTCCCCGGACAGGGGGTCTTCACCCCTCCACTTT.

The chain employs TRBV6-5 and TRBJ1-5; perhaps TRBD1 as D (6 bases). V lost 8 bases, J lost 0 bases, and 14 bases lay in between. Germline assignment: CDR1 MNHEY and CDR2 SVGAGI. This CDR3 has 15 amino acids. The CDR3 DNA follows: TGTGCCAGCCGTTGGGGGGGGCTTAGCAATCAGCCCCAGCATTTT. The encoded protein is CASRWGGLSNQPQHF.

This clone was picked up a small number of times. The chain recombines TRBV6-5 with TRBJ1-5, with D maybe TRBD1 (6 bases). The germline V and J ends were trimmed by 6 bases and 1 base, with 7 bases remaining between them. This CDR3 has 13 residues. Per germline, CDR1 MNHEY and CDR2 SVGAGI. CDR3 sequence (DNA): TGTGCCAGCAGGGACAGCAGCAATCAGCCCCAGCATTTT. It encodes CASRDSSNQPQHF.

This clone was detected a few times. The chain recombines TRBV19 with TRBJ2-7; 8 positions agree with TRBD1. Trimming at V came to 4 bases and at J to 7 bases, leaving 6 bases not matched to a gene. CDR1 LNHDA and CDR2 SQIVND come from the germline V gene (reference sequence). This CDR3 region has 13 residues. CDR3 sequence: CASSTSGGLEQYF. In DNA, the CDR3 is TGTGCCAGTAGTACCTCAGGGGGCCTTGAGCAGTACTTC.

Here the CDR3 DNA reads TGTGCCAGCAGCCCCCTGGCTCCCTATGGCTACACCTTC. Its protein is CASSPLAPYGYTF. The rearrangement uses TRBV12-3 or TRBV12-4 and TRBJ1-2; D is undetermined. With 6 bases removed from V and 4 bases from J, the gap between germline ends came to 12 bases. This CDR3 contains 13 residues.

V and J are TRBV5-1 and TRBJ1-4, with a possible D match to TRBD1 (6 bases). The CDR3 is 16 residues long. V was shortened by 4 bases and J by 6 bases, with 19 bases between the two germline ends. Per germline, CDR1 SGHRS and CDR2 YFSETQ. CDR3 in amino acids: CASSTGRGWQDEKLFF. The CDR3 coding sequence is TGCGCCAGCAGCACCGGTAGGGGGTGGCAGGATGAAAAACTGTTTTTT.

The chain is built from TRBV9 and TRBJ1-5; possible D gene TRBD1, 5 bases. The V gene's germline CDR1 is SGDLS and CDR2 YYNGEE. The CDR3 totals 15 residues. Between the trimmed V and J ends, which lost 3 bases and 7 bases, there was a span of 17 bases. The CDR3 reads CASSEGLLLTQPQHF. The CDR3 bases are TGTGCCAGCAGCGAGGGACTATTGCTTACGCAGCCCCAGCATTTT.

Turning to this clone: Other DNA sequences in the same sample also yield this CDR3. The chain carries TRBV29-1 and TRBJ2-7; tentative D call: TRBD1 (6 bases). This CDR3 has 12 amino acids. Germline V gene data show CDR1 as SQVTM and CDR2 as ANQGSEA. V was pared by 6 bases and J by 0 bases, with 9 bases between. CDR3 nucleotides: TGCAGCGTGGGGGACAACTCCTACGAGCAGTACTTC. It is translated as CSVGDNSYEQYF.

The chain combines TRBV6-1 with TRBJ1-1, with D hard to call. V lost 1 base and J lost 5, with 11 bases in between. This CDR3 has 14 amino acids. Germline V gene sequence: CDR1 MNHNS, CDR2 SASEGT. CDR3: CASSEVSGGTEAFF. In DNA, the CDR3 is TGTGCCAGCAGTGAAGTTAGTGGAGGGACTGAAGCTTTCTTT.

The chain's CDR3 is CASSRETKNIQYF. As DNA, the CDR3 is TGTGCCAGTAGTAGGGAGACCAAAAACATTCAGTACTTC. The V and J genes are TRBV19 and TRBJ2-4; maybe TRBD2 (5 bases). V lost 4 bases to trimming and J lost 2 bases, with 6 bases between them. The CDR3 loop spans 13 amino acids. Per the germline V gene, CDR1 is LNHDA and CDR2 is SQIVND (reference sequence).

This clone was seen only once. The genes are TRBV4-1 and TRBJ2-3, with 10 nucleotides matching TRBD2. V shed 0 bases and J 5 bases; nucleotides not matched to a gene: 2. The CDR3 contains 15 residues. Per the germline V gene, CDR1 is MGHRA and CDR2 is YSYEKL. The chain's CDR3 is CASSQDRLAGDTQYF. In DNA, the CDR3 is TGCGCCAGCAGCCAAGATCGACTAGCGGGAGATACGCAGTATTTT.

With regard to this clone: Compared with germline, one end of the junction differs, possibly owing to a read error. The chain combines TRBV5-5 with TRBJ1-4, with D perhaps matching TRBD1 (6 bases). The germline V gene encodes CDR1 SGHKS and CDR2 YYEKEE (reference sequence). The CDR3 is 11 amino acids. The CDR3 DNA is TGTGCCAGCAGCTTGGCAGGGGCCGGGAACTTT. Its protein product is CASSLAGAGNF.